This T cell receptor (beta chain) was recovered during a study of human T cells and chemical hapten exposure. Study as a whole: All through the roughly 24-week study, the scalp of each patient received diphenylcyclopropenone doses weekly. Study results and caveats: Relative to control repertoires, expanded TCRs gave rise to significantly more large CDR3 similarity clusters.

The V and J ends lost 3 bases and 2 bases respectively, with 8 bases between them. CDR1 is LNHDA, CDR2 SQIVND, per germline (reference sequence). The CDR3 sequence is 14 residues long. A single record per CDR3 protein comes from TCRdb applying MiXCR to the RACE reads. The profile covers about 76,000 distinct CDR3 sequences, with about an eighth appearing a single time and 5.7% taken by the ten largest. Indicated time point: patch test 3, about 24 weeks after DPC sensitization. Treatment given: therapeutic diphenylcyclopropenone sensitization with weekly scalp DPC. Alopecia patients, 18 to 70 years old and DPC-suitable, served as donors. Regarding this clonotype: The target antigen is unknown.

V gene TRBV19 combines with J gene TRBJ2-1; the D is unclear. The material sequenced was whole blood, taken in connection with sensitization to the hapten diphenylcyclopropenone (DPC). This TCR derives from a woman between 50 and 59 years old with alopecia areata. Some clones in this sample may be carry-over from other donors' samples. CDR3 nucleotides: TGTGCCAGTAGTATGGGGTTGGCCTACAATGAGCAGTTCTTC. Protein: CASSMGLAYNEQFF.